These 7 T cell receptor beta chains came from one sample sequenced in a study of T cells in Graves' hyperthyroidism and ophthalmopathy. TCR beta CDR3 regions were amplified from RNA. First-round RT-PCR with HTBI primers amplified the TCR CDR3 region. TCRdb redid the calling of the multiplex PCR reads with MiXCR, one entry per CDR3 protein. The table has 450,000 to 700,000 distinct CDR3 sequences, about 43% seen once. The sample was peripheral blood or thyroid tissue (not recorded which). The receptors shown here come from a woman younger than 30 with Graves' hyperthyroidism.

The chain employs TRBV12-5 and TRBJ1-1; 7 bases agree with TRBD1. CDR3 length: 14 amino acids. Germline CDR1 LGHNT, CDR2 FRNRAP. Trimming removed 6 bases from V and 4 bases from J; junction bases left unmatched: 8. The CDR3 region has the DNA TGTGCTAGTGGGGTCGGACAGGTAGGCACTGAAGCTTTCTTT. Its protein is CASGVGQVGTEAFF. The full variable domain, its missing parts supplied by reference TRBV12-5 and TRBJ1-1, is DARVTQTPRHKVTEMGQEVTMRCQPILGHNTVFWYRQTMMQGLELLAYFRNRAPLDDSGMPKDRFSAEMPDATLATLKIQPSEPRDSAVYFCASGVGQVGTEAFFGQGTRLTVV.

This chain joins TRBV9 and TRBJ1-1; 10 nucleotides line up with TRBD1. This CDR3 is 13 amino acids long. The germline V gene encodes CDR1 SGDLS and CDR2 YYNGEE. V gave up 10 bases and J gave up 1 base; unmatched junction bases: 4. In DNA, the CDR3 is TGTGCCGGGGGACAGGGGCAGAACACTGAAGCTTTCTTT. It encodes CAGGQGQNTEAFF.

Of note for this clonotype: This could be a read error, since a much larger clone is one nucleotide away. The J gene is TRBJ2-5, the V gene TRBV29-1; D not certain. Germline V gives CDR1 SQVTM, CDR2 ANQGSEA. The ends were cut back, 5 bases at V and 1 base at J, with 11 bases in the middle. The CDR3 extends over 13 amino acids. CDR3 region: CSVHRSLQETQYF. The CDR3 nucleotides are TGCAGCGTTCATCGGAGTCTCCAAGAGACCCAGTACTTC.

In DNA form, the CDR3 reads TGTGCCAGCAGCTTCCTGAATAGCGGGACCTACGAGCAGTACTTC. Protein: CASSFLNSGTYEQYF. The chain couples TRBV11-2 to TRBJ2-7; 8 bases agree with TRBD2. The junction had 6 bases not matched to a gene; V was cut back by 3 bases and J by 2 bases. The germline V gene encodes CDR1 SGHAT and CDR2 FQNNGV. This CDR3 region has 15 residues. Looking up the rest from reference TRBV11-2 and TRBJ2-7 gives the full variable domain: EAGVAQSPRYKIIEKRQSVAFWCNPISGHATLYWYQQILGQGPKLLIQFQNNGVVDDSQLPKDRFSAERLKGVDSTLKIQPAKLEDSAVYLCASSFLNSGTYEQYFGPGTRLTVT.

This clonotype occurred many times. The chain carries TRBV3-1 and TRBJ2-7; 9 bases agree with TRBD1. CDR1 and CDR2 (germline): LGHDT, YNNKEL (reference sequence). J gave up 4 bases and V 2 bases, and 6 bases lay outside the gene matches. There are 15 residues in the CDR3. CDR3 nucleotides: TGTGCCAGCAGCCAACCGACAGGGGGAGGGTACGAGCAGTACTTC. Amino acid sequence: CASSQPTGGGYEQYF.

This clonotype was detected ten times or more. The rearrangement uses TRBV19 and TRBJ2-7; 8 bases are shared with TRBD1. V was pared by 5 bases and J by 3 bases, with 12 bases of the junction left unmatched. The CDR3 has 16 residues. Germline CDR1 reads LNHDA; CDR2 reads SQIVND (reference sequence). Written as DNA, the CDR3 is TGTGCCAGTAGTCCCCGAATTTCTACAGGGGGCTACGAGCAGTACTTC. The encoded protein is CASSPRISTGGYEQYF. Using reference TRBV19 and TRBJ2-7 for the parts outside the CDR3, the full variable domain is DGGITQSPKYLFRKEGQNVTLSCEQNLNHDAMYWYRQDPGQGLRLIYYSQIVNDFQKGDIAEGYSVSREKKESFPLTVTSAQKNPTAFYLCASSPRISTGGYEQYFGPGTRLTVT.

This clonotype was observed many times. The V call is TRBV20-1, the J call TRBJ2-5; tentatively, D is TRBD2 (5 bases). V was pared by 4 bases and J by 2 bases, with 17 bases between. Germline values: CDR1 DFQATT, CDR2 SNEGSKA (reference sequence). The CDR3 contains 15 residues. The CDR3 sequence: CSATRPTGSQETQYF. The CDR3 DNA follows: TGCAGTGCTACACGCCCGACGGGGTCTCAAGAGACCCAGTACTTC.